The 29 T cell receptor beta chains below come from one sample, sequenced in a study of blood T cell repertoires in COVID-19. TCRdb's table, derived via immunoSEQ multiplex PCR, lists solely in-frame clones and lacks some. The sample consists of a few hundred thousand clones, 85% of them appearing once. The sequenced sample was peripheral blood. These receptors were collected from a woman under 30 with acute or convalescent COVID-19.

The chain has TRBV18 and TRBJ2-1; 7 bases are shared with TRBD1. CDR3 length: 15 amino acids. The germline CDR1 and CDR2 sequences are KGHSH and LQKENI. V gave up 2 bases and J gave up 3 bases; unmatched junction bases: 4. This chain's CDR3 is CASSPSDRVYNEQFF. The CDR3 DNA reads TGTGCCAGCTCACCATCAGACAGGGTCTACAATGAGCAGTTCTTC.

This chain uses TRBV5-4 with TRBJ1-2; possibly TRBD1 for D (6 bases). The CDR3 loop spans 13 amino acids. Trimming removed 2 bases from V and 7 bases from J, with 12 bases in between. From germline, CDR1 is SGHNT and CDR2 YYREEE (reference sequence). CDR3 in amino acids: CASSFQGGGGYTF. CDR3 in DNA: TGTGCCAGCAGCTTTCAAGGGGGGGGTGGCTACACCTTC.

This sequence joins TRBV11-2 and TRBJ1-1, with a tentative D call TRBD1 (6 bases). V shed 2 bases and J shed 1 base, with 8 bases lying between them. Per germline, CDR1 SGHAT and CDR2 FQNNGV. This CDR3 region has 14 residues. The CDR3 loop reads CASSLPGQNTEAFF. Here the CDR3 DNA reads TGTGCCAGCAGCTTACCGGGACAGAACACTGAAGCTTTCTTT.

The rearrangement joins TRBV5-1 to TRBJ1-2, with 9 bases that match TRBD1. The J segment lost 2 bases and the V segment lost 5 bases, leaving 4 bases of the junction unmatched. This CDR3 is built from 14 residues. Germline lookup yields CDR1 SGHRS and CDR2 YFSETQ. CDR3 loop: CASSRDRANYGYTF. The CDR3 nucleotides are TGCGCCAGCAGTCGGGACAGGGCAAACTATGGCTACACCTTC. Supplemented by reference TRBV5-1 and TRBJ1-2, the full variable domain reads KAGVTQTPRYLIKTRGQQVTLSCSPISGHRSVSWYQQTPGQGLQFLFEYFSETQRNKGNFPGRFSGRQFSNSRSEMNVSTLELGDSALYLCASSRDRANYGYTFGSGTRLTVV.

V usage is TRBV7-9 and J usage is TRBJ2-5; D gene ambiguous. This CDR3 has 13 residues. V shed 1 base and J shed 5 bases, with 8 bases lying between them. Germline lookup yields CDR1 SEHNR and CDR2 FQNEAQ (reference sequence). The CDR3 coding sequence is TGTGCCAGCAGCTTAGTGTTCGGGGAGACCCAGTACTTC. It yields the protein CASSLVFGETQYF. The variable domain in full, with the rest retrieved from reference TRBV7-9 and TRBJ2-5, is DTGVSQNPRHKITKRGQNVTFRCDPISEHNRLYWYRQTLGQGPEFLTYFQNEAQLEKSRLLSDRFSAERPKGSFSTLEIQRTEQGDSAMYLCASSLVFGETQYFGPGTRLLVL.

The V call is TRBV9, the J call TRBJ1-2; D is undetermined. The CDR3 runs to 12 residues. Germline V gives CDR1 SGDLS, CDR2 YYNGEE. The V and J ends lost 0 bases and 6 bases respectively, with 6 bases between them. This CDR3 reads CASSVVQDGYTF. CDR3 coding DNA: TGTGCCAGCAGCGTAGTTCAGGATGGCTACACCTTC.

In regard to this clone: The junction differs from germline at one of its ends, possibly a read error. CDR3 sequence: CASTLYSGPYEQYF. The CDR3 coding sequence is TGTGCCAGCACCTTGTATAGCGGACCCTACGAGCAGTACTTC. The V and J genes are TRBV5-6 and TRBJ2-7; the D gene is possibly TRBD2 (6 bases). Germline V CDR1 and CDR2: SGHDT, YYEEEE. The CDR3 spans 14 residues.

The chain uses TRBV6-5 and TRBJ1-5, with D possibly TRBD1 on 5 matching bases. Germline-derived CDR1 and CDR2 are MNHEY and SVGAGI. The CDR3 is made up of 14 amino acids. Trimming took off 4 bases at V and 4 bases at J, with 11 bases between the two ends. The DNA of the CDR3 is TGTGCCAGCAGTTCATCAGGGTCGAATCAGCCCCAGCATTTT. Translated: CASSSSGSNQPQHF.

The chain carries TRBV3-1 (or the pseudogene TRBV3-2) and TRBJ2-6; D is ambiguous. V was pared by 7 bases and J by 0 bases, with 4 bases between. Germline V gene data show CDR1 as LGHDT and CDR2 as YNNKEL (reference sequence). The CDR3 has 13 residues. CDR3: CASTSSGANVLTF. CDR3 sequence (DNA): TGTGCCAGCACCTCCTCTGGGGCCAACGTCCTGACTTTC.

The chain has TRBV5-1 and TRBJ1-1, with D maybe TRBD1 (6 bases). Between the trimmed V and J ends, which lost 1 base and 7 bases, there was a span of 11 bases. Germline CDR1 is SGHRS and CDR2 is YFSETQ. The CDR3 is 13 residues long. CDR3 DNA: TGCGCCAGCAGCTTGACAGGGCTAGGTGAAGCTTTCTTT. Protein: CASSLTGLGEAFF.

The chain uses TRBV3-1 (or the pseudogene TRBV3-2) and TRBJ2-7; 10 bases match TRBD2. J was trimmed by 4 bases and V by 5 bases; bases with no gene match: 14. Germline assignment: CDR1 LGHDT and CDR2 YNNKEL (reference sequence). The CDR3 sequence is 17 residues long. The CDR3: CASSRGSPAGGQYEQYF. DNA for the CDR3: TGTGCCAGCAGCAGAGGATCTCCAGCGGGAGGGCAATACGAGCAGTACTTC.

CDR3 nucleotide sequence: TGTGCCAGCAGTGACTCCGGGACTAGCACAGATACGCAGTATTTT. Protein sequence: CASSDSGTSTDTQYF. The rearrangement links TRBV6-4 to TRBJ2-3, with D possibly being TRBD2 (6 bases). There are 15 residues in the CDR3. Deletions cut 0 bases from V and 0 bases from J, with 7 bases between. CDR1 and CDR2 from the germline V gene are MRHNA and SNTAGT.

The table lists this clone with a count of one. The chain carries TRBV4-2 and TRBJ1-2; no firm D call. Germline lookup yields CDR1 LGHNA and CDR2 YNFKEQ. V was cut by 0 bases and J by 8 bases, with 16 bases left in between. The CDR3 runs to 15 residues. The CDR3, as DNA: TGTGCCAGCAGCCAAGATCTGAGCGTCGTAGACGGCTACACCTTC. Residues: CASSQDLSVVDGYTF.

The chain links TRBV6-5 to TRBJ1-4; D not certain. The CDR3 runs to 13 residues. In germline, CDR1 is MNHEY, CDR2 SVGAGI. V gave up 6 bases and J gave up 7 bases, with 12 bases separating them. The CDR3 protein is CASRLSAGEKLFF. Here the CDR3 DNA reads TGTGCCAGCAGGTTGAGCGCGGGTGAAAAACTGTTTTTT.

The CDR3 DNA reads TGTGCCAGTAGTATGGGGCAGGGGGCGCTCGGCTATGGCTACACCTTC. It specifies CASSMGQGALGYGYTF. The genes are TRBV19 and TRBJ1-2; TRBD1 agrees at 8 bases. This CDR3 contains 16 residues. The germline CDR1 and CDR2 sequences are LNHDA and SQIVND (reference sequence). Losses at the gene ends were 3 bases for V and 4 bases for J; bases not matched to a gene: 10.

The chain combines TRBV5-1 with TRBJ2-7, with 11 bases lining up with TRBD1. Germline V lookup: CDR1 SGHRS, CDR2 YFSETQ. V was clipped by 4 bases and J by 4 bases; unmatched bases: 7. This CDR3 region has 15 residues. The CDR3 DNA sequence: TGCGCCAGCAGCCGAGAAGGACAGGGGGCTTACGAGCAGTACTTC. Translation gives CASSREGQGAYEQYF.

The rearrangement joins TRBV6-4 to TRBJ2-7, with 7 bases fitting TRBD1. V lost 7 bases, J lost 3 bases, and 15 bases stayed unmatched. This CDR3 has 16 amino acids. Germline loops: CDR1 MRHNA, CDR2 SNTAGT. CDR3 residues: CASKRGDSKYGYEQYF. For the CDR3, the DNA is TGTGCCAGCAAACGTGGGGACAGCAAGTATGGCTACGAGCAGTACTTC.

The V call is TRBV5-1, the J call TRBJ2-5; possibly TRBD2 for D (6 bases). Germline CDR1 reads SGHRS; CDR2 reads YFSETQ. Trimming removed 3 bases at V and 5 bases at J, with 14 bases between. The length of the CDR3 is 14 residues. The CDR3 sequence: CASSSGTEGETQYF. Here the CDR3 DNA reads TGCGCCAGCAGCTCCGGGACTGAGGGGGAGACCCAGTACTTC.

The chain is built from TRBV6-6 and TRBJ2-7, with 7 positions matching TRBD1. This CDR3 is 16 amino acids long. Losses at the gene ends were 4 bases for V and 1 base for J; bases not matched to a gene: 10. Germline V gives CDR1 MNHNY, CDR2 SVGAGI (reference sequence). The CDR3 DNA reads TGTGCCAGCAGTTTACACACAGGGGTGAGTTCCTACGAGCAGTACTTC. Translating it yields CASSLHTGVSSYEQYF.

Only one count was recorded for this clone. This chain joins TRBV29-1 and TRBJ1-2; 8 nucleotides agree with TRBD1. The CDR3 loop spans 16 amino acids. The ends lost 2 bases at V and 0 bases at J; junction bases unmatched: 8. Germline V gene sequence: CDR1 SQVTM, CDR2 ANQGSEA. The DNA for the CDR3 is TGCAGCGTTGAATTGACAGGGGCCCAAGCTAACTATGGCTACACCTTC. Its translation: CSVELTGAQANYGYTF.

This chain links TRBV4-1 with TRBJ2-7; 10 positions agree with TRBD2. The CDR3 sequence is 15 residues long. Germline CDR1 reads MGHRA; CDR2 reads YSYEKL. The V and J ends lost 4 bases and 5 bases, in that order; junction bases with no gene match: 8. The CDR3 nucleotides read TGCGCCAGCAGCCTATGGACTAGCGGAGCCGACGAGCAGTACTTC. Translated: CASSLWTSGADEQYF.

This chain joins TRBV18 and TRBJ2-1, with a tentative D call TRBD1 (6 bases). Per the germline V gene, CDR1 is KGHSH and CDR2 is LQKENI. V lost 3 bases and J lost 2, with 11 bases in between. The CDR3 contains 15 residues. As DNA, the CDR3 is TGTGCCAGCTCACCTTCAGGGGTAGCCTACAATGAGCAGTTCTTC. Translated, it gives CASSPSGVAYNEQFF.

The chain links TRBV6-6 to TRBJ1-2; TRBD1 is a possible D gene (5 bases). The V and J ends lost 11 bases and 0 bases respectively, with 19 bases between them. The CDR3 has 15 residues. Germline V lookup: CDR1 MNHNY, CDR2 SVGAGI (reference sequence). Written as DNA, the CDR3 is TGTGCCGGGAGGCAGGGTCAGGATCCTAACTATGGCTACACCTTC. This gives the protein CAGRQGQDPNYGYTF.

The V call is TRBV5-4, the J call TRBJ1-1; D is unclear. Trimming took 2 bases from V and 4 from J, leaving 6 bases between them. CDR1 and CDR2 from the germline V gene are SGHNT and YYREEE (reference sequence). CDR3 length equals 12 residues. The chain's CDR3 is CASSFGPTEAFF. The CDR3 bases are TGTGCCAGCAGCTTTGGCCCCACTGAAGCTTTCTTT. Together with reference TRBV5-4 and TRBJ1-1, the CDR3 gives the full variable domain: ETGVTQSPTHLIKTRGQQVTLRCSSQSGHNTVSWYQQALGQGPQFIFQYYREEENGRGNFPPRFSGLQFPNYSSELNVNALELDDSALYLCASSFGPTEAFFGQGTRLTVV.

CDR3 sequence: CASSLADRSNSPLHF. The CDR3, as DNA: TGTGCCAGCAGCTTAGCGGACAGGTCCAATTCACCCCTCCACTTT. V gene TRBV7-8 combines with J gene TRBJ1-6; TRBD1 matches at 7 bases. Germline CDR1 and CDR2: SGHVS and FQNEAQ. CDR3 length: 15 amino acids. Trimming took 0 bases from V and 7 from J; bases not matched to a gene: 3.

The rearrangement links TRBV15 to TRBJ1-2; D gene uncertain. From germline, CDR1 is LNHNV and CDR2 YYDKDF (reference sequence). This CDR3 is built from 13 residues. V gave up 6 bases and J gave up 6 bases, with 14 bases separating them. The CDR3: CATSDRSSHGYTF. In DNA form, the CDR3 reads TGTGCCACCAGTGATAGATCTTCACATGGCTACACCTTC.

This chain connects TRBV12-5 to TRBJ1-5; 10 bases align to TRBD1. CDR3 length equals 15 residues. Germline V gene data show CDR1 as LGHNT and CDR2 as FRNRAP. V was clipped by 6 bases and J by 6 bases; unmatched bases: 8. The CDR3 reads CASGETGGNGQPQHF. The CDR3 DNA is TGTGCTAGTGGGGAGACAGGGGGCAACGGTCAGCCCCAGCATTTT.

The chain links TRBV12-3 or TRBV12-4 to TRBJ1-2; no clear D. Trimming took 1 base from V and 4 from J, leaving 7 bases between them. The CDR3 loop spans 13 amino acids. CDR3 DNA: TGTGCCAGCAGTTTAGACGGTCGCTATGGCTACACCTTC. Its translation: CASSLDGRYGYTF.

This clone turned up a few times. This chain joins TRBV19 and TRBJ1-3, with a weak D call TRBD1 (6 bases). The V gene lost 9 bases and the J gene lost 5 bases, with 14 bases spanning the gap. CDR3 length equals 13 residues. Looked up from germline, CDR1 is LNHDA and CDR2 is SQIVND (reference sequence). As DNA, the CDR3 is TGTGCCAGCAACGACAGGTCCCGAAACACCATATATTTT. This gives the protein CASNDRSRNTIYF. Looking up the rest from reference TRBV19 and TRBJ1-3 gives the full variable domain: DGGITQSPKYLFRKEGQNVTLSCEQNLNHDAMYWYRQDPGQGLRLIYYSQIVNDFQKGDIAEGYSVSREKKESFPLTVTSAQKNPTAFYLCASNDRSRNTIYFGEGSWLTVV.